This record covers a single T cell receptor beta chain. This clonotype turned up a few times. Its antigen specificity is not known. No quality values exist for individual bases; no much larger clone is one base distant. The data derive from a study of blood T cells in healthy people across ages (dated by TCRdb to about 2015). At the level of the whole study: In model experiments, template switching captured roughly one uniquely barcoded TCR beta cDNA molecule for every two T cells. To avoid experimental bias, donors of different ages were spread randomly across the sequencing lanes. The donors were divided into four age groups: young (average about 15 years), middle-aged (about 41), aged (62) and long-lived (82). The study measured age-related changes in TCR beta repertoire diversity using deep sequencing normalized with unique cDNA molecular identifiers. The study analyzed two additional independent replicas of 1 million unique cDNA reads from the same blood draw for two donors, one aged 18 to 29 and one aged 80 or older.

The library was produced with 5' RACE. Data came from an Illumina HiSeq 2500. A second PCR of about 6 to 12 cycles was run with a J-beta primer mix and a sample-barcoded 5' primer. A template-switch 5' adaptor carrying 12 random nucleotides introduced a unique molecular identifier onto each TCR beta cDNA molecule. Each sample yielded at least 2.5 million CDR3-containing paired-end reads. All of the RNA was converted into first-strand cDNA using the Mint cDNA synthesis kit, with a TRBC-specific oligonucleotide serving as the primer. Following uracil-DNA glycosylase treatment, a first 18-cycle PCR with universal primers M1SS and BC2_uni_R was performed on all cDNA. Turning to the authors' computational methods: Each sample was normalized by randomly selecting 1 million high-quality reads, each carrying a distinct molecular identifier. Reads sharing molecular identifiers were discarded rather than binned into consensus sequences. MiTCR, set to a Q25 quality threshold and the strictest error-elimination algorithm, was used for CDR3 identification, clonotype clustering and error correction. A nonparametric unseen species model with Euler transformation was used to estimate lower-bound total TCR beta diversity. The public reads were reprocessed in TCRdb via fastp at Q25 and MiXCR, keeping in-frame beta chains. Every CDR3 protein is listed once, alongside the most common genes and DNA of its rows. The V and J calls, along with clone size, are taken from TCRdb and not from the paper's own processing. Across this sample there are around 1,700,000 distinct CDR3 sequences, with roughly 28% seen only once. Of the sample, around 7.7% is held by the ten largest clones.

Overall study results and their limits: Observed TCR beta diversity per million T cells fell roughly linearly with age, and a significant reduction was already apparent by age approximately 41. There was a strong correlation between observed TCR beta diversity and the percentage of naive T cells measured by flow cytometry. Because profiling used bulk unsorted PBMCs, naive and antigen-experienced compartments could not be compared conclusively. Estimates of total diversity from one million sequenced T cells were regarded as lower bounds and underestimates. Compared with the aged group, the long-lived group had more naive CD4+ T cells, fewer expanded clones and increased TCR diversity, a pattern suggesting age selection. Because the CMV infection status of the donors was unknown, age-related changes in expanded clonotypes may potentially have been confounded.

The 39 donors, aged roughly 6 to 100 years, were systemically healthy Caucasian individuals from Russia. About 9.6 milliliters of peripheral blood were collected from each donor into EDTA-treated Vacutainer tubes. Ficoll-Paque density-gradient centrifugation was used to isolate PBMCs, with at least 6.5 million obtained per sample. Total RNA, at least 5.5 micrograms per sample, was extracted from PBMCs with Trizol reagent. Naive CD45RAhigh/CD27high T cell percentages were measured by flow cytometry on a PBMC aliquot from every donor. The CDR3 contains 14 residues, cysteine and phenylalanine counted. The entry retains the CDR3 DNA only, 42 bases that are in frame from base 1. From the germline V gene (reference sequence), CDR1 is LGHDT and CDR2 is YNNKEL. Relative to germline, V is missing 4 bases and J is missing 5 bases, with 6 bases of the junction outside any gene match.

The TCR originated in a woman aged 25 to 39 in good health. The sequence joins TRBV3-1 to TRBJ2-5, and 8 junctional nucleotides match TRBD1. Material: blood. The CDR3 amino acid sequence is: CASSPQDREETQYF. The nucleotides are TGTGCCAGCAGCCCACAGGACAGGGAGGAGACCCAGTACTTC.